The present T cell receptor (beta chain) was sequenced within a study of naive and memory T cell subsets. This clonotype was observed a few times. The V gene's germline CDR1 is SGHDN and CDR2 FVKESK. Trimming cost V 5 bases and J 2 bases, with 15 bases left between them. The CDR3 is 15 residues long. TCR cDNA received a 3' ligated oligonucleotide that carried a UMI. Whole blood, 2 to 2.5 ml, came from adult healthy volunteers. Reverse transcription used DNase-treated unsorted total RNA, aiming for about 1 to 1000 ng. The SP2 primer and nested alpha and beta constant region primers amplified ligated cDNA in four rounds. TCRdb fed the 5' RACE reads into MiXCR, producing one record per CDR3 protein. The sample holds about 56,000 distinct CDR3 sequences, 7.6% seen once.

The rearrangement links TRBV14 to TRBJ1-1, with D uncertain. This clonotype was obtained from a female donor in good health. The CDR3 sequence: CASSSQPSPNTEAFF. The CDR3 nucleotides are TGTGCCAGCAGCTCCCAACCGTCTCCCAACACTGAAGCTTTCTTT.